This TCR beta chain was captured in a study of cytomegalovirus exposure and HLA in healthy donors. The study's findings and limits: 150 or so TCR beta chains were listed as cytomegalovirus-associated.

V was cut by 2 bases and J by 14 bases, with 18 bases left in between. This CDR3 is 13 amino acids long. Germline V lookup: CDR1 MNHEY, CDR2 SMNVEV (reference sequence). Comment on this clone: Its antigen is unknown.

Data came from immunoSEQ multiplex PCR; TCRdb stores just in-frame clones and leaves some out. The sample records about 140,000 clones, around 88% being singletons. The TCR was taken from a woman between 18 and 29 years old in good health and CMV-seropositive. The genes are TRBV27 and TRBJ1-2; the D is unclear. Sequencing used PBMCs. The CDR3 nucleotides are TGTGCCAGCAGTTTAAAAGTTGGAGTGCCACCGACCTTC. Amino acid sequence: CASSLKVGVPPTF.